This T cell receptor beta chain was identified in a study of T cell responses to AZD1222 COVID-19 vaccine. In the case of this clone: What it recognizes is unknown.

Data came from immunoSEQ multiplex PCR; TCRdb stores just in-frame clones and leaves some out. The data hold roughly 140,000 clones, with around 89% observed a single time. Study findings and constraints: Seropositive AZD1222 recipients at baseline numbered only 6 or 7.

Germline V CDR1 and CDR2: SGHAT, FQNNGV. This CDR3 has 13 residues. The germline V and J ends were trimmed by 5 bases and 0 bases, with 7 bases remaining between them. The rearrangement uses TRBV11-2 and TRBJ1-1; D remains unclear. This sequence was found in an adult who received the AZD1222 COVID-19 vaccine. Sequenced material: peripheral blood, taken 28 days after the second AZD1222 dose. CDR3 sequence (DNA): TGTGCCAGCAGCCCCGTCCTGAACACTGAAGCTTTCTTT. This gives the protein CASSPVLNTEAFF.